The 4 T cell receptor beta chains below come from one sample, sequenced in a study of T cells after yellow fever vaccination (dated by TCRdb to between 2018 and 2020). The label giving this sample's treatment or condition can be read as: live attenuated yellow fever vaccine strain. Libraries were built with 5' RACE. TCRdb records Illumina HiSeq 2500 as the sequencer. TCRdb's own reprocessing of the public reads used fastp at Q25 and MiXCR and kept productive beta chains. Rows with a matching CDR3 protein are joined into one entry that keeps the most common DNA and genes. In this sample the table shows about 230,000 distinct CDR3 sequences, approximately 6.3% of which occur a single time. The ten top clones hold around 1.1% of the sample. The material sequenced was CD4+ T cells sorted from PBMCs, taken on the day of the yellow fever booster vaccination. These receptors came from a man aged 25-45 years who received the YFV17D yellow fever vaccine.

This clonotype showed up many times. V gene TRBV20-1 combines with J gene TRBJ2-1; D is unclear. The CDR3 totals 14 residues. V lost 3 bases and J lost 2, with 11 bases in between. Germline V gene lookup returns CDR1 DFQATT and CDR2 SNEGSKA (reference sequence). Here the CDR3 reads CSASEPNAYNEQFF. Written as DNA, the CDR3 is TGCAGTGCTAGTGAGCCAAACGCCTACAATGAGCAGTTCTTC.

This clonotype has more than one count but fewer than ten. The J gene is TRBJ2-1, the V gene TRBV12-3 or TRBV12-4; tentatively, D is TRBD1 or TRBD2 (6 bases each). V shed 6 bases and J shed 14 bases, with 14 bases lying between them. The CDR3 runs to 11 residues. Here the CDR3 DNA reads TGTGCCAGCAGAACCGGGGGCAGGGAGTTCTTC. Its protein product is CASRTGGREFF.

The chain carries TRBV9 and TRBJ2-3; tentative D call: TRBD1 (5 bases). The CDR3 contains 15 residues. V lost 4 bases and J 2 bases, leaving 14 bases between the germline ends. Germline CDR1 and CDR2: SGDLS and YYNGEE. For the CDR3, the DNA is TGTGCCAGCAGCTCGATGGGGCTCAACACAGATACGCAGTATTTT. As protein: CASSSMGLNTDTQYF.

This clonotype was picked up a small number of times. This chain connects TRBV18 to TRBJ2-4, with TRBD2 matching 14 bases. V dropped 0 bases and J dropped 0; count of bases not matched to a gene: 4. Germline CDR1 reads KGHSH; CDR2 reads LQKENI. This CDR3 has 19 amino acids. The CDR3 sequence: CASSPPGLAGGQAKNIQYF. The CDR3 bases are TGTGCCAGCTCACCACCCGGACTAGCGGGAGGCCAAGCCAAAAACATTCAGTACTTC.